The present T cell receptor beta chain was sequenced within a study of T cell changes during pregnancy in multiple sclerosis (dated by TCRdb to the late 2010s). About the full investigation: In women with multiple sclerosis, the researchers looked at how the T cell repertoire shifted as pregnancy progressed.

Looking up the germline V gene yields CDR1 MNHNS and CDR2 SASEGT. The CDR3 runs 14 amino acids, cysteine and phenylalanine included. This entry keeps only the CDR3 DNA: 42 bases, framed from base 1. The trim is 7 bases for V and 8 bases for J, with a gap of 17 bases between the germline ends. Notes on this clone: What antigen it recognizes has not been identified. Qualities for individual bases were not recorded, and no much larger clone is one base off.

The library was produced with the immunoSEQ multiplex PCR assay. TCRdb obtained this table from immuneACCESS and retained in-frame rearrangements with V and J assigned. These tables miss some clones; where compared with another copy, unresolved V genes account for less than half of the shortfall, and the remainder is unexplained. The sample has about 60,000 clones on record, around 92% of them singletons. About 0.85% of the sample goes to the ten largest clones. The clonotype comes from a female donor with multiple sclerosis, enrolled in a pregnancy study. The material sequenced was peripheral blood, taken in the first trimester of pregnancy. The receptor chain draws on TRBV6-1 and TRBJ1-4; the D gene is unclear. The DNA is as follows: TGTGCCAGCACCGAACTACAAAGAAGAGAAAAACTGTTTTTT. Its protein product is CASTELQRREKLFF.